Below, 17 T cell receptor beta chains from the same sample are listed, as sequenced in a study of tumor-infiltrating lymphocytes in primary liver carcinoma. With 500 ng total RNA as template and a constant-region primer, TCR beta cDNA was made. Slightly modified ARM-PCR, run as three nested multiplex PCR rounds, produced the TCR beta libraries. A C-beta reverse primer was combined with TRBV1-TRBV30 forward primers in the first two PCR rounds, and each round had roughly 11 cycles. TCRdb re-called the multiplex PCR reads with MiXCR, one entry per CDR3 protein. The table shows about 190,000 distinct CDR3 sequences, with about 82% occurring only once. The source material, roughly 18-31 mg of unsorted bulk tissue, was used to co-extract RNA and DNA. Sequencing was done on a sample of tumor tissue from primary liver carcinoma. The receptors were sampled from a man aged 35 to 55 with primary liver carcinoma and hepatitis B virus infection.

As concerns this clonotype: At one end, the junction sequence differs from germline, possibly due to a read error. The V call is TRBV6-1, the J call TRBJ2-6; no clear D. Per germline, CDR1 MNHNS and CDR2 SASEGT. The CDR3 loop spans 18 amino acids. CDR3 residues: CASSGYTGPTSGANVLTF. The DNA of the CDR3 is TGTGCAAGCAGTGGATACACGGGTCCTACATCTGGGGCCAACGTCCTGACTTTC.

Of note for this clonotype: A junction end diverges from the germline sequence, so it may reflect a read error. V gene TRBV5-6 combines with J gene TRBJ2-1; 14 nucleotides match TRBD2. Germline V gene sequence: CDR1 SGHDT, CDR2 YYEEEE. The CDR3 is made up of 18 amino acids. In DNA, the CDR3 is TGTGCCAGCAGCCGGGGACTAGCGGGAGTTTTGACCTACGTTGAGCACTTCTTC. Its translation: CASSRGLAGVLTYVEHFF.

As for this clonotype: The junction differs from germline at one of its ends, possibly a read error. The rearrangement joins TRBV4-3 to TRBJ2-7, with D possibly being TRBD2 (6 bases). The CDR3 spans 13 residues. CDR1 is LGHNA, CDR2 YSLEER, per germline. CDR3 loop: CASSQSGESEQNF. Written as DNA, the CDR3 is TGCGCCAGTAGCCAATCGGGAGAGTCCGAACAGAACTTC.

Worth noting for this clonotype: An end of the junction does not agree with germline; a read error may underlie this. The chain couples TRBV5-4 to TRBJ2-5; 7 bases are shared with TRBD2. The CDR3 is made up of 17 amino acids. Germline V CDR1 and CDR2: SGHNT, YYREEE (reference sequence). The CDR3 region is CASNSGPSGVGQETQYF. The CDR3 DNA reads as TGTGCTAGCAACTCGGGTCCCAGCGGGGTCGGTCAAGAGACCCAGTACTTC.

The rearrangement uses TRBV11-1 and TRBJ2-3; D is perhaps TRBD1 or TRBD2 (5 bases each). In germline, CDR1 is SGHAT, CDR2 FQDESV (reference sequence). This CDR3 has 19 amino acids. Trimming took 7 bases from V and 2 from J, leaving 28 bases between them. CDR3 amino acids: CASNSGGSSVGVLTDTQYF. The CDR3, as DNA: TGTGCCAGCAACTCTGGGGGAAGCTCTGTTGGAGTCCTCACAGATACGCAGTATTTT.

A word on this clonotype: This may come from a read error, since a much larger clone is one base off. The chain joins TRBV15 to TRBJ2-7, with 12 bases aligning to TRBD1. The CDR3 totals 14 residues. The germline gives CDR1 LNHNV, CDR2 YYDKDF (reference sequence). CDR3 sequence: CATSRGQGAREHYF. The CDR3 nucleotides read TGTGCCACCAGCAGGGGACAGGGGGCGCGGGAGCATTACTTC.

A single count supports this clonotype. One end of the junction is discordant with germline, which a read error may explain. V usage is TRBV6-1 and J usage is TRBJ2-7, with D unresolved. The V gene's germline CDR1 is MNHNS and CDR2 SASEGT. The CDR3 contains 16 residues. In DNA, the CDR3 is TGTGCCAGCAGTCGCTCAAGGGCTGCGAGCTCCTACGAGCAGTATTTC. Amino acid sequence: CASSRSRAASSYEQYF.

As for this clonotype: At one end the junction does not follow the germline gene, possibly because of a read error. The rearrangement uses TRBV29-1 and TRBJ2-3; D may match TRBD1 or TRBD2 (5 bases each). CDR3 size: 12 residues. Per germline, CDR1 SQVTM and CDR2 ANQGSEA. In DNA form, the CDR3 reads TGCAGTGTTGAGTGGGGGACAGATACGCAGTATTTT. Its translation: CSVEWGTDTQYF.

The chain links TRBV12-3 or TRBV12-4 to TRBJ2-3, with D perhaps TRBD2 (6 bases). With 3 bases removed from V and 9 bases from J, the gap between germline ends came to 19 bases. The CDR3 is 15 amino acids. The CDR3 nucleotides are TGTGCCAGCAGTTTCAGAAGGAGGGTACGAGAGACGCAGTATTTT. Encoded protein: CASSFRRRVRETQYF.

This clonotype is termed medium-sized. The gene calls are TRBV12-3 or TRBV12-4 and TRBJ2-2; 8 bases are shared with TRBD2. The trim removed 5 bases at V and 5 bases at J, leaving 10 bases unmatched. This CDR3 is built from 16 residues. The CDR3 sequence: CASSGRVAGYTGELFF. CDR3 nucleotides: TGTGCCAGCAGTGGCCGCGTAGCGGGATATACCGGGGAGCTGTTTTTT.

This clonotype was seen at least ten times. The V call is TRBV12-3 or TRBV12-4, the J call TRBJ2-4; D possibly corresponds to TRBD1 (5 bases). Trimming shortened V by 6 bases and J by 4 bases, and 10 bases separated the two germline ends. The CDR3 totals 13 residues. The CDR3 region has the DNA TGTGCCAGCAGCTTCGACAGTAAAAACATTCAGTACTTC. It encodes CASSFDSKNIQYF.

This clonotype was found a few times. The rearrangement links TRBV5-5 to TRBJ2-7; D might be TRBD2 (6 bases). The length of the CDR3 is 13 residues. Germline V CDR1 and CDR2: SGHKS, YYEKEE (reference sequence). CDR3 sequence reads: CASGRGRSYEQYF. The CDR3 coding sequence is TGTGCTAGCGGCCGGGGACGGAGTTACGAGCAGTACTTC.

The V call is TRBV12-3 or TRBV12-4, the J call TRBJ2-3, with TRBD1 as a possible D gene (5 bases). Trimming left V 10 bases short and J 6 bases short, with 20 bases between. CDR3 size: 14 residues. The chain's CDR3 is CANRPSGSGDTQYF. CDR3 coding DNA: TGTGCCAACAGGCCTTCAGGTTCAGGGGATACGCAGTATTTT.

V gene TRBV5-1 combines with J gene TRBJ2-5, with 9 bases aligning to TRBD2. The CDR3 totals 14 residues. Germline trimming cut 5 bases from V and 10 bases from J; bases unmatched to any gene: 12. Germline V gene data show CDR1 as SGHRS and CDR2 as YFSETQ. In DNA form, the CDR3 reads TGCGCCAGCAGGAGCGGGAGGCTTCAAGGGATCCAGTACTTC. Its protein is CASRSGRLQGIQYF.

The sample holds many counts of this clonotype. The chain couples TRBV29-1 to TRBJ2-5, with D possibly called TRBD1 or TRBD2 (5 bases each). The germline V and J ends were trimmed by 2 bases and 6 bases, with 13 bases remaining between them. The CDR3 runs 13 residues. Germline-derived CDR1 and CDR2 are SQVTM and ANQGSEA. DNA of the CDR3: TGCAGCGTTGAAAGGAGCGAGGGACAGACCCAGTACTTC. Encoded protein: CSVERSEGQTQYF.

Regarding this clonotype: This sequence may be a read error, since a much larger clone differs from it by one base. This chain uses TRBV5-5 with TRBJ2-7, with 9 positions matching TRBD1. This CDR3 has 15 amino acids. From germline, CDR1 is SGHKS and CDR2 YYEKEE (reference sequence). The CDR3 bases are TGTGCCAACAGCTTGGCTGGACAGGGGAACTACGAGCAGTACTTC. Its protein product is CANSLAGQGNYEQYF.

Regarding this clonotype: The junction differs from germline at one of its ends, possibly a read error. The rearrangement joins TRBV12-3 or TRBV12-4 to TRBJ2-7; either TRBD1 or TRBD2 may fit D (5 bases each). This CDR3 has 13 amino acids. This chain's CDR3 is CASSFGGSYEKFF. Here the CDR3 DNA reads TGTGCCAGCAGTTTTGGGGGATCCTACGAGAAGTTCTTC.